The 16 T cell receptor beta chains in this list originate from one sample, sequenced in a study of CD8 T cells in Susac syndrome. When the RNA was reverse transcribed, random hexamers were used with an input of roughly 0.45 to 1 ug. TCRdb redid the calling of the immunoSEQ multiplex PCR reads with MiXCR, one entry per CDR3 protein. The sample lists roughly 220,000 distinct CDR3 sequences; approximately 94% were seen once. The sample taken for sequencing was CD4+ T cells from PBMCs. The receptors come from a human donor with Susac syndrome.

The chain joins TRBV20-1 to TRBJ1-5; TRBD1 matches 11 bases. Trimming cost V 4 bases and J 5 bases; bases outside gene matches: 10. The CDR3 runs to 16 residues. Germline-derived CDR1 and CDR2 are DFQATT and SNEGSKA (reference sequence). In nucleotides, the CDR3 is TGCAGTGCTACGTCCGGGACAGGGGGACCTTATCAGCCCCAGCATTTT. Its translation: CSATSGTGGPYQPQHF.

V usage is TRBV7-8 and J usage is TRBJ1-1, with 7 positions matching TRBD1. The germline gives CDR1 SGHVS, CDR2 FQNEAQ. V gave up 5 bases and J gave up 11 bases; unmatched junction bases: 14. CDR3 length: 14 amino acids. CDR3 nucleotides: TGTGCCAGCAGCGACAAGGGGGCATTCAAGGGGGCTTTCTTT. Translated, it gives CASSDKGAFKGAFF.

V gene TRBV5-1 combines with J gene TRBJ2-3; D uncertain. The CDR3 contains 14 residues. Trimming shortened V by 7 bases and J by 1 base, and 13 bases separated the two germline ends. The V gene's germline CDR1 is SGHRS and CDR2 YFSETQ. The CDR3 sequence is CASSPMGGTDTQYF. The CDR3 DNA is TGCGCCAGCTCCCCGATGGGTGGCACAGATACGCAGTATTTT. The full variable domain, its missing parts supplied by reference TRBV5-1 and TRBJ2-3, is KAGVTQTPRYLIKTRGQQVTLSCSPISGHRSVSWYQQTPGQGLQFLFEYFSETQRNKGNFPGRFSGRQFSNSRSEMNVSTLELGDSALYLCASSPMGGTDTQYFGPGTRLTVL.

The CDR3 reads CASSQDGPRASGLQETQYF. CDR3 nucleotide sequence: TGCGCCAGCAGCCAAGATGGGCCGCGGGCCAGCGGGCTACAAGAGACCCAGTACTTC. This rearrangement joins TRBV4-1 to TRBJ2-5, with a weak D call TRBD2 (6 bases). Germline lookup yields CDR1 MGHRA and CDR2 YSYEKL. Trimming left V 0 bases short and J 2 bases short, with 22 bases between. This CDR3 region has 19 residues.

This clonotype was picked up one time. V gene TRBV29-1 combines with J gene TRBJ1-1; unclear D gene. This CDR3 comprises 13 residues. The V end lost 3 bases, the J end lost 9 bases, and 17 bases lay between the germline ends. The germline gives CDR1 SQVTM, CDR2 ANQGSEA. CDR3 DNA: TGCAGCGTTGAGTCCCAGTCGGGAACGAAAGCTTTCTTT. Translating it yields CSVESQSGTKAFF.

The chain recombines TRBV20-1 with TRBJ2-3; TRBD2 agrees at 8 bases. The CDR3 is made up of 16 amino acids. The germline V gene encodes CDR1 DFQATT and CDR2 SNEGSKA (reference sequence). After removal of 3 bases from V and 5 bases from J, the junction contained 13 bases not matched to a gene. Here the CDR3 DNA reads TGCAGTGCTAGGGGTAGAGGCGGGGGGTATGGAGATACGCAGTATTTT. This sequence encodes CSARGRGGGYGDTQYF.

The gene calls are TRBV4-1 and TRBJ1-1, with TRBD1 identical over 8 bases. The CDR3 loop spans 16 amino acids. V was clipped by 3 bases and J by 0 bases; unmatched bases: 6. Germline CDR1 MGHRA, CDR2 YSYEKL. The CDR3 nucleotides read TGCGCCAGCAGCCACCCCGGACAGGGAATGAACACTGAAGCTTTCTTT. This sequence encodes CASSHPGQGMNTEAFF.

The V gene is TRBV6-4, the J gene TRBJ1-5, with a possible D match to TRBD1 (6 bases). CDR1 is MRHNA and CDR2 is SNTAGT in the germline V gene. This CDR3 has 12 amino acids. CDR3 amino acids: CGRRGGYQPQHF. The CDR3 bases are TGTGGGAGGAGAGGGGGATATCAGCCCCAGCATTTT.

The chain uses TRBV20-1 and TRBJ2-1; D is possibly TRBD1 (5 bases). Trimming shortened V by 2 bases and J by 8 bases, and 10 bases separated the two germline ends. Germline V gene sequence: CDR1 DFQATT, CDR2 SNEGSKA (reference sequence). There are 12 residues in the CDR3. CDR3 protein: CSARQGVDEQFF. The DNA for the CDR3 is TGCAGTGCTAGACAAGGGGTCGATGAGCAGTTCTTC.

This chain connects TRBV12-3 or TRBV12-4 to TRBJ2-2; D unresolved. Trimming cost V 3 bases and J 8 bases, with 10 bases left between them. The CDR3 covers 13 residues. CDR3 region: CASSLKVRGELFF. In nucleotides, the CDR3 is TGTGCCAGCAGTTTGAAGGTGCGAGGGGAGCTGTTTTTT.

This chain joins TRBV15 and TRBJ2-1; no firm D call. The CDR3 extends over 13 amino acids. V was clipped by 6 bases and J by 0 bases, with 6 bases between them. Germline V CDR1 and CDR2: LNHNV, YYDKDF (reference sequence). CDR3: CATRLNSYNEQFF. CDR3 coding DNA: TGTGCCACCAGGCTGAACTCCTACAATGAGCAGTTCTTC.

The CDR3 is CASSLRHREETQYF. CDR3 in DNA: TGTGCCAGCAGCCTCAGACATCGGGAAGAGACCCAGTACTTC. V gene TRBV7-2 combines with J gene TRBJ2-5; D uncertain. This CDR3 is built from 14 residues. CDR1 is SGHTA and CDR2 is FQGNSA in the germline V gene. Trimming stripped 5 bases from V and 3 bases from J, with 13 bases between.

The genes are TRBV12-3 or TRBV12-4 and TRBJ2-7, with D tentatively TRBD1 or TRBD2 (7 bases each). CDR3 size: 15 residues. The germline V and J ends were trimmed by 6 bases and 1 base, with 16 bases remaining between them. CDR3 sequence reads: CASSIRAGQSYEQYF. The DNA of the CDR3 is TGTGCCAGCAGCATAAGAGCGGGACAGTCCTACGAGCAGTACTTC.

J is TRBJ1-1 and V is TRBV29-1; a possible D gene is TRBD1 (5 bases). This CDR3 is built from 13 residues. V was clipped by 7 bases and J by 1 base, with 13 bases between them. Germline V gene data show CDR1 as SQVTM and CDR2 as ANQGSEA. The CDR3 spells CSGTQASNTEAFF. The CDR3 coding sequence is TGCAGCGGCACACAGGCCTCGAACACTGAAGCTTTCTTT.

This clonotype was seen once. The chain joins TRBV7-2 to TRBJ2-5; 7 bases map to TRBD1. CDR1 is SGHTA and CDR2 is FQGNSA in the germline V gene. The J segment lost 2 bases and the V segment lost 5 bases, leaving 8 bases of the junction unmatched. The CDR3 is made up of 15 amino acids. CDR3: CASSPGGVLQETQYF. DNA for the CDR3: TGTGCCAGCAGCCCAGGGGGTGTCCTGCAAGAGACCCAGTACTTC.

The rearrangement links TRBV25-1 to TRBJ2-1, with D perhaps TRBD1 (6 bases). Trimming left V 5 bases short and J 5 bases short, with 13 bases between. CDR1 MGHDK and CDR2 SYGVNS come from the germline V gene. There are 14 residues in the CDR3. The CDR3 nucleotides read TGTGCCAGCAGTCGCCGGGACACAGACAATGAGCAGTTCTTC. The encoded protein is CASSRRDTDNEQFF.